A single sample gave rise to the 9 T cell receptor beta chains below, sequenced in a study of T-cell reconstitution after alpha-beta-depleted transplantation in children. Preparation of the TCRbeta library involved a method that used unique molecular identifiers. TCRdb re-called the PCR reads through MiXCR, storing one row per CDR3 protein. The sample includes more than 400,000 distinct CDR3 sequences, 43% seen only once; the top ten take approximately 25%. The sample was PBMCs, taken before TCRalphabeta/CD19-depleted stem cell transplant. The receptors originated from a girl aged 2 to 9 with aplastic anemia, due to receive a stem cell transplant.

The chain joins TRBV6-5 to TRBJ1-1, with 7 bases aligning to TRBD1. The CDR3 totals 16 residues. V lost 0 bases to trimming and J lost 0 bases; unmatched junction nucleotides: 4. Germline CDR1 and CDR2: MNHEY and SVGAGI. The CDR3, as DNA: TGTGCCAGCAGTTACTCAAACAGGGGAATGAACACTGAAGCTTTCTTT. The encoded protein is CASSYSNRGMNTEAFF.

This clonotype was recorded a few times. V usage is TRBV10-2 and J usage is TRBJ1-2, with TRBD1 identical over 7 bases. CDR3 length: 13 amino acids. The ends lost 0 bases at V and 8 bases at J; junction bases unmatched: 3. CDR1 is WSHSY, CDR2 SAAADI, per germline. CDR3 in DNA: TGCGCCAGCAGTGAGTCCGAGGGGGCGGGCTACACCTTC. It is translated as CASSESEGAGYTF.

This clonotype was detected ten times or more. The CDR3 DNA follows: TGTGCCAGTCAGGGGACTAGCGGGTCCCAAGAGACCCAGTACTTC. Protein product: CASQGTSGSQETQYF. The V call is TRBV7-6, the J call TRBJ2-5; 12 bases line up with TRBD2. This CDR3 region has 15 residues. Per the germline V gene, CDR1 is SGHVS and CDR2 is FNYEAQ. With V trimmed by 9 bases and J by 1 base, 6 bases remained unmatched.

The rearrangement uses TRBV20-1 and TRBJ1-2, with D possibly being TRBD1 (5 bases). This CDR3 has 12 residues. CDR1 and CDR2 (germline): DFQATT, SNEGSKA (reference sequence). Trimming left V 6 bases short and J 4 bases short, with 12 bases between. CDR3 bases: TGCAGTGCCGGGAATCAGGGCTATGGCTACACCTTC. Translated: CSAGNQGYGYTF.

V and J are TRBV7-9 and TRBJ2-3; 11 bases agree with TRBD2. The CDR3 length is 16 residues. Germline V gene data show CDR1 as SEHNR and CDR2 as FQNEAQ (reference sequence). Trimming cost V 0 bases and J 4 bases; bases outside gene matches: 3. In DNA, the CDR3 is TGTGCCAGCAGCTTAGCAGGACTAGCGGGCCCAGATACGCAGTATTTT. Amino acid sequence: CASSLAGLAGPDTQYF.

The chain recombines TRBV29-1 with TRBJ2-7; 7 positions agree with TRBD2. The CDR3 runs to 13 residues. Trimming at V came to 6 bases and at J to 2 bases, leaving 7 bases not matched to a gene. CDR1 and CDR2 (germline): SQVTM, ANQGSEA. CDR3 sequence (DNA): TGCAGCGTAAGACCCCGGGGGGCCTACGAGCAGTACTTC. The encoded protein is CSVRPRGAYEQYF.

This chain joins TRBV7-6 and TRBJ2-2, with D possibly being TRBD1 or TRBD2 (5 bases each). Looked up from germline, CDR1 is SGHVS and CDR2 is FNYEAQ. The CDR3 loop spans 13 amino acids. The ends were cut back, 4 bases at V and 7 bases at J, with 10 bases in the middle. The CDR3, as DNA: TGTGCCAGCAGCTCTGGGACGCACGGGGAGCTGTTTTTT. This gives the protein CASSSGTHGELFF.

This clonotype occurred once. This chain joins TRBV6-1 and TRBJ2-3; D is ambiguous. Trimming shortened V by 9 bases and J by 0 bases, and 10 bases separated the two germline ends. Germline CDR1 and CDR2: MNHNS and SASEGT. The CDR3 contains 13 residues. CDR3 sequence: CASLMASTDTQYF. The CDR3 DNA reads as TGTGCCAGTTTAATGGCTAGCACAGATACGCAGTATTTT.

The V call is TRBV27, the J call TRBJ2-1; 11 bases line up with TRBD2. Germline loops: CDR1 MNHEY, CDR2 SMNVEV (reference sequence). The CDR3 runs 18 residues. Trimming cost V 4 bases and J 4 bases; bases outside gene matches: 12. The CDR3 protein is CASSSHLGLAGIYNEQFF. CDR3 sequence (DNA): TGTGCCAGCAGTTCCCACCTCGGACTAGCGGGTATATACAATGAGCAGTTCTTC.